Each of the 17 T cell receptor beta chains below was sequenced from the same sample in a study of cytomegalovirus exposure and HLA in healthy donors. The PCR used 60 Vbeta and 13 Jbeta primers. Clones were read by immunoSEQ multiplex PCR, and TCRdb kept only the in-frame ones, dropping some. The sample carries roughly 130,000 clones, over 70% recorded once. Sample: PBMCs. The source of these receptors is a man younger than 35 in good health and CMV-seronegative.

The CDR3 nucleotides read TGCGCCAGCAGCCAAGATCACCTCCAGGCTGGCGAGTTCGATGGCTACACCTTC. It specifies CASSQDHLQAGEFDGYTF. The chain links TRBV4-3 to TRBJ1-2; D call uncertain. This CDR3 is 18 amino acids long. Trimming pared 0 bases from V and 6 bases from J, leaving 23 bases between. Germline loops: CDR1 LGHNA, CDR2 YSLEER.

The chain couples TRBV29-1 to TRBJ1-3, with D possibly matching TRBD1 (6 bases). CDR3 length: 14 residues. Trimming shortened V by 7 bases and J by 6 bases, and 19 bases separated the two germline ends. The germline gives CDR1 SQVTM, CDR2 ANQGSEA. CDR3: CSAGDGTLKNTIYF. The CDR3 nucleotides are TGCAGCGCCGGAGACGGGACACTAAAAAACACCATATATTTT.

This chain joins TRBV6-6 and TRBJ2-1; perhaps TRBD1 as D (6 bases). V was trimmed by 8 bases and J by 5 bases, leaving 13 bases between them. The CDR3 loop spans 13 amino acids. Germline CDR1 and CDR2: MNHNY and SVGAGI (reference sequence). As DNA, the CDR3 is TGTGCCAGCGGCGACAGGTCTCACAATGAGCAGTTCTTC. Translating gives CASGDRSHNEQFF.

The chain combines TRBV7-9 with TRBJ1-1; TRBD1 is a possible D gene (5 bases). Looked up from germline, CDR1 is SEHNR and CDR2 is FQNEAQ (reference sequence). V lost 0 bases and J 6 bases, leaving 20 bases between the germline ends. The CDR3 extends over 17 amino acids. In DNA form, the CDR3 reads TGTGCCAGCAGCTTAGCCCCAGGGTGGGATTCGATATCTGAAGCTTTCTTT. Amino acids: CASSLAPGWDSISEAFF.

V gene TRBV19 combines with J gene TRBJ1-1; a possible D gene is TRBD1 (6 bases). The CDR3 is 16 amino acids. Trimming stripped 2 bases from V and 2 bases from J, with 15 bases between. Germline CDR1 LNHDA, CDR2 SQIVND (reference sequence). The CDR3 nucleotides are TGTGCCAGTAGTATAATAGGGGCGGGGGCAAACACTGAAGCTTTCTTT. Translation gives CASSIIGAGANTEAFF.

V usage is TRBV4-2 and J usage is TRBJ2-5, with D maybe TRBD2 (7 bases). There are 15 residues in the CDR3. V dropped 0 bases and J dropped 4 bases, with 12 bases sitting between them. From germline, CDR1 is LGHNA and CDR2 YNFKEQ. The CDR3 protein is CASSQDLGGVETQYF. The CDR3 DNA reads as TGTGCCAGCAGCCAAGATCTAGGGGGGGTAGAGACCCAGTACTTC.

The table lists this clone with a few counts. This sequence joins TRBV5-6 and TRBJ1-1, with a possible D match to TRBD1 (5 bases). CDR1 is SGHDT, CDR2 YYEEEE, per germline. Trimming took off 7 bases at V and 6 bases at J, with 16 bases between the two ends. The CDR3 has 13 residues. CDR3 sequence (DNA): TGTGCCAGCGGCAGTGGGGGAGGGCCTGAAGCTTTCTTT. Its translation: CASGSGGGPEAFF. Complete variable domain (other parts from reference TRBV5-6 and TRBJ1-1): DAGVTQSPTHLIKTRGQQVTLRCSPKSGHDTVSWYQQALGQGPQFIFQYYEEEERQRGNFPDRFSGHQFPNYSSELNVNALLLGDSALYLCASGSGGGPEAFFGQGTRLTVV.

The chain couples TRBV7-2 to TRBJ1-1, with D tentatively TRBD1 (5 bases). This CDR3 region has 15 residues. The germline V gene encodes CDR1 SGHTA and CDR2 FQGNSA. V lost 4 bases and J lost 7, with 19 bases in between. The CDR3 here is CASSSQGILGGEAFF. The CDR3 region has the DNA TGTGCCAGCAGCTCTCAGGGCATCCTCGGGGGTGAAGCTTTCTTT.

This clone has more than one count but fewer than ten. V and J are TRBV27 and TRBJ1-6, with TRBD1 as a possible D gene (5 bases). CDR1 MNHEY and CDR2 SMNVEV come from the germline V gene (reference sequence). The CDR3 runs 12 residues. V lost 2 bases, J lost 10 bases, and 6 bases lay in between. CDR3 in amino acids: CASSLQGSPLHF. CDR3 sequence (DNA): TGTGCCAGCAGTTTACAGGGCTCACCCCTCCACTTT.

This clone came up a few times. A junction boundary mismatches the germline segment, possibly from a read error. This chain links TRBV7-9 with TRBJ1-1; D ambiguous. The germline V gene encodes CDR1 SEHNR and CDR2 FQNEAQ (reference sequence). The CDR3 covers 12 residues. The CDR3 nucleotides are TGTTCCAGCAGCTTCGGGAACACTGAAGCTTTCTTT. Encoded protein: CSSSFGNTEAFF.

The genes are TRBV15 and TRBJ1-2; 7 nucleotides match TRBD1. J lost 7 bases, V lost 6 bases, and 17 bases had no gene match. The CDR3 length is 16 residues. Germline CDR1 is LNHNV and CDR2 is YYDKDF (reference sequence). CDR3 protein: CATSDIKGTVAGGYTF. The DNA of the CDR3 is TGTGCCACCAGTGATATAAAAGGGACAGTGGCTGGTGGCTACACCTTC. Full variable domain (missing parts from reference TRBV15 and TRBJ1-2): DAMVIQNPRYQVTQFGKPVTLSCSQTLNHNVMYWYQQKSSQAPKLLFHYYDKDFNNEADTPDNFQSRRPNTSFCFLDIRSPGLGDTAMYLCATSDIKGTVAGGYTFGSGTRLTVV.

This clone was detected once. The rearrangement uses TRBV6-1 and TRBJ1-3; no clear D gene. Deletions cut 7 bases from V and 4 bases from J, with 8 bases between. Germline V gene data show CDR1 as MNHNS and CDR2 as SASEGT. The CDR3 has 12 amino acids. In DNA, the CDR3 is TGTGCCAGCAATTATCTCGGAAACACCATATATTTT. Translation gives CASNYLGNTIYF.

The gene calls are TRBV6-4 and TRBJ2-1; 11 nucleotides match TRBD1. Trimming cost V 4 bases and J 3 bases; bases outside gene matches: 2. Germline V lookup: CDR1 MRHNA, CDR2 SNTAGT. The CDR3 sequence is 15 residues long. CDR3 in DNA: TGTGCCAGCAGTGCCGGGACAGGGGGCTACAATGAGCAGTTCTTC. Translation gives CASSAGTGGYNEQFF.

The chain employs TRBV11-2 and TRBJ1-5; D not certain. The CDR3 runs 15 residues. Per germline, CDR1 SGHAT and CDR2 FQNNGV. V was pared by 5 bases and J by 1 base, with 12 bases between. CDR3 protein: CASSPARGSNQPQHF. Written as DNA, the CDR3 is TGTGCCAGCAGCCCGGCCAGAGGAAGCAATCAGCCCCAGCATTTT.

DNA of the CDR3: TGTGCCAGCAGTTTAACCGGGGAGGATAATTCACCCCTCCACTTT. Translating it yields CASSLTGEDNSPLHF. The J gene is TRBJ1-6, the V gene TRBV6-4; no clear D gene. The CDR3 loop spans 15 amino acids. Between the trimmed V and J ends, which lost 5 bases and 5 bases, there was a span of 13 bases. The germline V gene encodes CDR1 MRHNA and CDR2 SNTAGT.

The chain has TRBV7-2 and TRBJ1-6; 8 bases are a match to TRBD1. Germline CDR1 and CDR2: SGHTA and FQGNSA. The CDR3 runs to 14 residues. J was trimmed by 7 bases and V by 5 bases; bases with no gene match: 4. The CDR3 loop reads CASSARQGNSPLHF. Written as DNA, the CDR3 is TGTGCCAGCAGCGCCCGACAGGGGAATTCACCCCTCCACTTT.

The chain recombines TRBV28 with TRBJ1-2; maybe TRBD1 (5 bases). Germline CDR1 and CDR2: MDHEN and SYDVKM. V lost 3 bases, J lost 0 bases, and 11 bases lay in between. There are 15 residues in the CDR3. The CDR3 is CASSFIQGSNYGYTF. The CDR3 nucleotides are TGTGCCAGCAGTTTTATCCAGGGCTCTAACTATGGCTACACCTTC.